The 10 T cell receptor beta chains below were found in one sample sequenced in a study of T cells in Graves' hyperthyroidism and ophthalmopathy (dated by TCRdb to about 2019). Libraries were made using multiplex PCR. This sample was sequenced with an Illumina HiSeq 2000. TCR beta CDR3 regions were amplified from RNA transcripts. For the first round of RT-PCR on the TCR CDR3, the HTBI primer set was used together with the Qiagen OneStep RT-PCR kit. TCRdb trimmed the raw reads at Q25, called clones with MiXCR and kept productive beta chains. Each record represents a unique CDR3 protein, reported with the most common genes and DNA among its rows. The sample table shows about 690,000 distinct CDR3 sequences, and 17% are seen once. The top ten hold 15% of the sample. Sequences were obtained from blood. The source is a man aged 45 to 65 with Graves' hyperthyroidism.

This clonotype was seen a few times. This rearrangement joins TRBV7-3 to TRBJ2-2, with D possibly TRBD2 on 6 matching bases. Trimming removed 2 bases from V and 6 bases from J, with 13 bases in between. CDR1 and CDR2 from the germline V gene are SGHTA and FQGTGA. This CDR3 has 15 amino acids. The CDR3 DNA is TGTGCCAGCAGCTTAGCTCAGGGAGGTGCCGGGGAGCTGTTTTTT. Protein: CASSLAQGGAGELFF. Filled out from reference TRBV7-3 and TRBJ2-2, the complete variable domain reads GAGVSQTPSNKVTEKGKYVELRCDPISGHTALYWYRQSLGQGPEFLIYFQGTGAADDSGLPNDRFFAVRPEGSVSTLKIQRTERGDSAVYLCASSLAQGGAGELFFGEGSRLTVL.

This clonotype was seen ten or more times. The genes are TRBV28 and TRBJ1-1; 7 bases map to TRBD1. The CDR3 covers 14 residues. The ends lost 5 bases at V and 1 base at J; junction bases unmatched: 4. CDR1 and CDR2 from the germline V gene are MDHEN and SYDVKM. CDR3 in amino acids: CASSKGGSNTEAFF. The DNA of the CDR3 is TGTGCCAGCAGTAAAGGGGGCTCGAACACTGAAGCTTTCTTT.

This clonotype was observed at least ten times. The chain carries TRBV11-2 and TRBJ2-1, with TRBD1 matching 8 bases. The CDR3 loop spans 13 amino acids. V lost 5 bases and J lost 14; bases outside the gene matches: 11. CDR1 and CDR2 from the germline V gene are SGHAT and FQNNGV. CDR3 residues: CASSPQSRQGKFF. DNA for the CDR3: TGTGCCAGCAGCCCCCAATCTCGACAGGGGAAGTTCTTC.

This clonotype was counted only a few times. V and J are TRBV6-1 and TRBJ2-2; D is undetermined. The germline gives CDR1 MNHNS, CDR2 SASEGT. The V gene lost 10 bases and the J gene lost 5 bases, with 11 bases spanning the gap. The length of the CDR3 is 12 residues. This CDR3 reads CATAQRTGELFF. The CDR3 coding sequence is TGTGCCACGGCCCAGAGAACCGGGGAGCTGTTTTTT.

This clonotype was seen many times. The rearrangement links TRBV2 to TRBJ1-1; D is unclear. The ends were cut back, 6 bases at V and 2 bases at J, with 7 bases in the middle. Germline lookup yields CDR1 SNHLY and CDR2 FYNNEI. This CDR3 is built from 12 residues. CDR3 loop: CASRRVNTEAFF. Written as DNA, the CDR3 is TGTGCCAGCAGGCGGGTAAACACTGAAGCTTTCTTT.

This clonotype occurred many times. The CDR3 coding sequence is TGTGCCAGCAGTATCCCGGTACTAGCGGGTAAGAACGAGCAGTACTTC. It specifies CASSIPVLAGKNEQYF. V gene TRBV28 combines with J gene TRBJ2-7; TRBD2 matches 9 bases. This CDR3 has 16 residues. V was pared by 5 bases and J by 5 bases, with 13 bases of the junction left unmatched. Germline CDR1 is MDHEN and CDR2 is SYDVKM. The full variable domain, in which reference TRBV28 and TRBJ2-7 provide the parts outside the CDR3, is DVKVTQSSRYLVKRTGEKVFLECVQDMDHENMFWYRQDPGLGLRLIYFSYDVKMKEKGDIPEGYSVSREKKERFSLILESASTNQTSMYLCASSIPVLAGKNEQYFGPGTRLTVT.

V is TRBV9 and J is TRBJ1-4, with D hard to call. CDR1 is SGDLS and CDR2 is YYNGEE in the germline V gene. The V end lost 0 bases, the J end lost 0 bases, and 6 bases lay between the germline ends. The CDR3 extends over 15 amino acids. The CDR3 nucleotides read TGTGCCAGCAGCGTAGAAGGCACAACTAATGAAAAACTGTTTTTT. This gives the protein CASSVEGTTNEKLFF.

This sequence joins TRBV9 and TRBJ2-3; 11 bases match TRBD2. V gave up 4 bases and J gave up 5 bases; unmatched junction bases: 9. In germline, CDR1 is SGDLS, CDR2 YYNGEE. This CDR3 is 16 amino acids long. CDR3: CASSLKTSGTRDTQYF. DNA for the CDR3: TGTGCCAGCAGCCTAAAGACTAGCGGGACTAGAGATACGCAGTATTTT.

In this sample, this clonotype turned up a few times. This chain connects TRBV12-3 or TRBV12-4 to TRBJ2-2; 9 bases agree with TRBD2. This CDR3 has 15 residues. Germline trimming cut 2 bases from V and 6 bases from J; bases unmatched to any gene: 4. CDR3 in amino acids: CASSLLAGFPGELFF. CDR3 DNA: TGTGCCAGCAGTTTACTAGCGGGATTTCCCGGGGAGCTGTTTTTT.

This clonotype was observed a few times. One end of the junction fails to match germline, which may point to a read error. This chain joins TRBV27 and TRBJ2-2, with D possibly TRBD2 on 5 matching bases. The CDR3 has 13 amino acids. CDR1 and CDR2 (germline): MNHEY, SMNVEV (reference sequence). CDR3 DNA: TGTGCCAGCAGTAGCGGCTACACCGGGGAGCTGCTTTTT. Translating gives CASSSGYTGELLF.